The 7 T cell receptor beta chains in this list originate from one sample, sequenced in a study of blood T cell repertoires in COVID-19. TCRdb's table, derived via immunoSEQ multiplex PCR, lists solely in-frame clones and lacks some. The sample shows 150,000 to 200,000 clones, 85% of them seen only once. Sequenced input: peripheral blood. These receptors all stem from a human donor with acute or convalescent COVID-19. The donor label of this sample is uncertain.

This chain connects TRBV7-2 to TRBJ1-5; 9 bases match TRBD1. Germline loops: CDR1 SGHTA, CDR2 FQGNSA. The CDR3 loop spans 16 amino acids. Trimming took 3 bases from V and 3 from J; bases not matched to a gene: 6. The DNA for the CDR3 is TGTGCCAGCAGCTTCCGGGACAGGGCTTACAATCAGCCCCAGCATTTT. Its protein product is CASSFRDRAYNQPQHF. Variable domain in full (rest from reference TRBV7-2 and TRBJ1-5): GAGVSQSPSNKVTEKGKDVELRCDPISGHTALYWYRQSLGQGLEFLIYFQGNSAPDKSGLPSDRFSAERTGGSVSTLTIQRTQQEDSAVYLCASSFRDRAYNQPQHFGDGTRLSIL.

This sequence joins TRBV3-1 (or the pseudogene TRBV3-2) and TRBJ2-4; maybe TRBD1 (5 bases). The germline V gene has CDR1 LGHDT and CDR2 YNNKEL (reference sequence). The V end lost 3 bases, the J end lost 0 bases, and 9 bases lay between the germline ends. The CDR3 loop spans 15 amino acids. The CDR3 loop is CASSQRTTAKNIQYF. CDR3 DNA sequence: TGTGCCAGCAGCCAGCGGACAACAGCCAAAAACATTCAGTACTTC.

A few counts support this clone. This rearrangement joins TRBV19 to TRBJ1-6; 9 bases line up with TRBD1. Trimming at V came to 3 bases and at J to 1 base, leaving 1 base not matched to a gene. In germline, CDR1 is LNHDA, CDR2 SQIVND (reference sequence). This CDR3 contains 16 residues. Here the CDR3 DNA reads TGTGCCAGTAGTATTGGACAGGGGTCCTATAATTCACCCCTCCACTTT. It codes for CASSIGQGSYNSPLHF.

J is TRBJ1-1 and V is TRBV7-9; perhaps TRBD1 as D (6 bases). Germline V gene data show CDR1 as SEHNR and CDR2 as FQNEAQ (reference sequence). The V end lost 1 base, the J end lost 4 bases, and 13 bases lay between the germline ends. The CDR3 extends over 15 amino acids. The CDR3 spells CASSLDGGGATEAFF. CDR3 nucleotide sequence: TGTGCCAGCAGCTTAGATGGCGGGGGGGCCACTGAAGCTTTCTTT. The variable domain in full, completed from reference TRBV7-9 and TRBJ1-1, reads DTGVSQNPRHKITKRGQNVTFRCDPISEHNRLYWYRQTLGQGPEFLTYFQNEAQLEKSRLLSDRFSAERPKGSFSTLEIQRTEQGDSAMYLCASSLDGGGATEAFFGQGTRLTVV.

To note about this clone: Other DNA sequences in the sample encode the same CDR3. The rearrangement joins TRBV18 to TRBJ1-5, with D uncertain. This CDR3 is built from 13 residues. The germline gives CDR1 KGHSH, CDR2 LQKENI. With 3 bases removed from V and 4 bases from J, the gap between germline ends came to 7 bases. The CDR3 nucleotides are TGTGCCAGCTCACCCGAGCGGAATCAGCCCCAGCATTTT. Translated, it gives CASSPERNQPQHF.

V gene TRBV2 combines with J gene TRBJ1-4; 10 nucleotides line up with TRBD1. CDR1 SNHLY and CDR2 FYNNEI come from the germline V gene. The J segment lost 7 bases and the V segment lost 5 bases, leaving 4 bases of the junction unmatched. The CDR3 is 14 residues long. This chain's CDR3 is CASSRQGAVEKLFF. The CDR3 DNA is TGTGCCAGCAGTCGACAGGGGGCGGTTGAAAAACTGTTTTTT. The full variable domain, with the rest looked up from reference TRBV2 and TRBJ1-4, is EPEVTQTPSHQVTQMGQEVILRCVPISNHLYFYWYRQILGQKVEFLVSFYNNEISEKSEIFDDQFSVERPDGSNFTLKIRSTKLEDSAMYFCASSRQGAVEKLFFGSGTQLSVL.

The CDR3 is CASSEFNEQFF. The CDR3 DNA reads TGTGCCAGCAGCGAGTTCAATGAGCAGTTCTTC. This chain uses TRBV21-1 with TRBJ2-1; the D segment call TRBD2 is taken from the table without a DNA check. TRBV21-1 is an annotated pseudogene. This CDR3 is 11 amino acids long.